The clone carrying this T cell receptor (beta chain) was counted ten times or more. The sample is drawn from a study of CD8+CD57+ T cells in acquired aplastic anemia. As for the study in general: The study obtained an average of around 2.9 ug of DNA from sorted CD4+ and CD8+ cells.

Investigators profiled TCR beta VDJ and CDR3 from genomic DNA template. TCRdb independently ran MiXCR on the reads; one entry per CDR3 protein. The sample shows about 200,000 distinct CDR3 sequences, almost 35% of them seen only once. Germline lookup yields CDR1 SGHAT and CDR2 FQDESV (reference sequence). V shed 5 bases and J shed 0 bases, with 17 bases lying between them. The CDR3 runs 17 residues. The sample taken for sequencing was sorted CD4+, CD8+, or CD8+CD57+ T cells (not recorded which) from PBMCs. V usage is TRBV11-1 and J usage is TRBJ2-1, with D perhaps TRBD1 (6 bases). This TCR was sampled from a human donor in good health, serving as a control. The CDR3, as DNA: TGTGCCAGCAGCATCCGATCGACAGGCATCTCCTACAATGAGCAGTTCTTC. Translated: CASSIRSTGISYNEQFF.